This T cell receptor beta chain was retrieved from a study of metastatic and nonmetastatic thyroid tumors. Whole-study context: Repertoires from malignant and benign thyroid patients were compared across blood and tumor or nodule tissue. General observations from the study: For both blood and tumor, malignant thyroid tumors reportedly showed significantly higher TCR beta diversity than benign nodules did.

This clone is termed medium-sized. Its antigen is unidentified. The V end was cut by 2 bases, the J end by 2 bases, with 7 bases between. Germline-derived CDR1 and CDR2 are KGHSH and LQKENI. The CDR3 has 14 amino acids. Authors' methods: Differences in CDR3 between clinicopathological groups were drawn on to build a classifier intended to discriminate distant-metastatic papillary thyroid cancer patients. Using MiXCR, TCRdb re-called clones from the PCR reads. What appears here as the V and J calls and clone size reflects TCRdb's work, not the paper's. Seen here are some 15,000 clones, approximately 30% observed once, and the top ten hold approximately 20%. Each patient went into thyroid surgery without having received any treatment.

This sequence joins TRBV18 and TRBJ1-5; D call uncertain. Sequencing was carried out using tumor tissue. The sequence came from a female donor with papillary thyroid cancer or a benign thyroid nodule (not recorded which). Some clones in this sample may be carry-over from other donors' samples. The CDR3 sequence is CASSPTSGNQPQHF. The CDR3 region has the DNA TGTGCCAGCTCACCAACCAGTGGCAATCAGCCCCAGCATTTT.